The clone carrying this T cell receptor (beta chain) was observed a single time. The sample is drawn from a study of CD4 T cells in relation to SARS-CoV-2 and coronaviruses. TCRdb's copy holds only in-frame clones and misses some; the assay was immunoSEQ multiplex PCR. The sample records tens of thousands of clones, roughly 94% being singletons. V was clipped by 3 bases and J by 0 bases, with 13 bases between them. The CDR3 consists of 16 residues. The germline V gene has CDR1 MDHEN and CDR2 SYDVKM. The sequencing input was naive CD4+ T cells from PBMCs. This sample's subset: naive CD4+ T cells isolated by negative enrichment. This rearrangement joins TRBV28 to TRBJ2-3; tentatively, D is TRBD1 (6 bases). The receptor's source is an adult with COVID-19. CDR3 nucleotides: TGTGCCAGCAGTTTCCCTCCAGGGGATAGCACAGATACGCAGTATTTT. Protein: CASSFPPGDSTDTQYF. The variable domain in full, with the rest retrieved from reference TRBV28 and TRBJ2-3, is DVKVTQSSRYLVKRTGEKVFLECVQDMDHENMFWYRQDPGLGLRLIYFSYDVKMKEKGDIPEGYSVSREKKERFSLILESASTNQTSMYLCASSFPPGDSTDTQYFGPGTRLTVL.